This entry features one TCR beta chain sequence. These data belong to a study of T cells expressing NK-cell markers. About the study: Seven sequenced donors out of eight were HCMV-seropositive, one seronegative.

TCRdb re-called the 5' RACE reads; one entry per CDR3 protein, DNA not given. This listing includes about 410,000 distinct CDR3 sequences. The germline gives CDR1 SGHDT, CDR2 YYEEEE. This CDR3 comprises 13 residues. Sequenced material: blood T cells: a sorted CD56 or NKG2C T cell subset, CD4+ or CD8+ T cells, or bulk PBMC T cells (not recorded which). The V call is TRBV5-6, the J call TRBJ2-5; TCRdb indicates TRBD1, and absent DNA this call remains unverified. This clonotype was sampled from a woman aged 45 to 65 in good health. The CDR3 spells CASSSRPTQTQYF. The whole variable domain, remainder taken from reference TRBV5-6 and TRBJ2-5, is DAGVTQSPTHLIKTRGQQVTLRCSPKSGHDTVSWYQQALGQGPQFIFQYYEEEERQRGNFPDRFSGHQFPNYSSELNVNALLLGDSALYLCASSSRPTQTQYFGPGTRLLVL.